One and the same sample provided the 22 T cell receptor beta chains below, sequenced in a study of CD4 T cell repertoires in COVID-19. The protocol was immunoSEQ multiplex PCR, while the TCRdb copy is restricted to in-frame clones and leaves out a portion. The sample includes 70,000 to 95,000 clones, 83% of them seen just once. Sequencing used CD4+ T cells from peripheral blood, obtained after recovery from COVID-19. These receptors came from a human donor who had COVID-19.

CDR3 DNA: TGTGCCACGGTGCTGGGGGCCTTCAATTCACCCCTCCACTTT. Protein: CATVLGAFNSPLHF. The rearrangement joins TRBV28 to TRBJ1-6; tentative D call: TRBD1 (6 bases). The CDR3 length is 14 residues. Trimming took 10 bases from V and 7 from J, leaving 17 bases between them. Germline-derived CDR1 and CDR2 are MDHEN and SYDVKM.

V gene TRBV29-1 combines with J gene TRBJ1-1; maybe TRBD1 (6 bases). This CDR3 comprises 15 residues. Trimming pared 5 bases from V and 1 base from J, leaving 17 bases between. Germline lookup yields CDR1 SQVTM and CDR2 ANQGSEA. CDR3 amino acids: CSVLNWDKANTEAFF. DNA of the CDR3: TGCAGCGTTCTTAACTGGGACAAGGCGAACACTGAAGCTTTCTTT.

J is TRBJ2-3 and V is TRBV5-8; TRBD1 matches at 7 bases. CDR1 is SGHTS, CDR2 YDEGEE, per germline. J gave up 4 bases and V 0 bases, and 5 bases lay outside the gene matches. The CDR3 extends over 15 amino acids. CDR3 sequence reads: CASSLVGGLSDTQYF. For the CDR3, the DNA is TGTGCCAGCAGCTTGGTAGGGGGCCTCTCAGATACGCAGTATTTT.

This clone was detected once. V gene TRBV3-1 (or the pseudogene TRBV3-2) combines with J gene TRBJ2-6, with 9 bases aligning to TRBD1. The CDR3 is 22 residues long. Trimming took 4 bases from V and 0 from J; bases not matched to a gene: 19. CDR1 and CDR2 from the germline V gene are LGHDT and YNNKEL (reference sequence). This CDR3 reads CASSLHRDRDLLYSSGANVLTF. CDR3 sequence (DNA): TGTGCCAGCAGCCTACACCGGGACAGGGACTTACTTTACAGCTCTGGGGCCAACGTCCTGACTTTC.

V is TRBV18 and J is TRBJ1-2; 10 nucleotides match TRBD1. This CDR3 spans 14 amino acids. V was pared by 3 bases and J by 6 bases, with 4 bases of the junction left unmatched. Germline CDR1 reads KGHSH; CDR2 reads LQKENI. This chain's CDR3 is CASSPGTGVHGYTF. The CDR3, as DNA: TGTGCCAGCTCACCCGGGACAGGGGTCCATGGCTACACCTTC.

To note about this clone: Other DNA sequences in the sample encode the same CDR3. The chain links TRBV28 to TRBJ1-1, with no clear D. The V end was cut by 5 bases, the J end by 0 bases, with 4 bases between. The germline V gene encodes CDR1 MDHEN and CDR2 SYDVKM. CDR3 length equals 12 residues. The CDR3 DNA follows: TGTGCCAGCAGTGAGATGAACACTGAAGCTTTCTTT. Its protein product is CASSEMNTEAFF.

The chain employs TRBV2 and TRBJ2-7; TRBD1 matches at 10 bases. This CDR3 is built from 15 residues. CDR1 and CDR2 from the germline V gene are SNHLY and FYNNEI. Trimming removed 6 bases from V and 0 bases from J; junction bases left unmatched: 5. This chain's CDR3 is CASRQRTGGSYEQYF. CDR3 DNA: TGTGCCAGCAGACAACGGACAGGGGGCTCCTACGAGCAGTACTTC.

This chain links TRBV7-9 with TRBJ2-5, with D perhaps matching TRBD2 (6 bases). This CDR3 contains 14 residues. Between the trimmed V and J ends, which lost 1 base and 4 bases, there was a span of 10 bases. Germline CDR1 is SEHNR and CDR2 is FQNEAQ (reference sequence). Written as DNA, the CDR3 is TGTGCCAGCAGCTTAGGACTAGTACTAGAGACCCAGTACTTC. Protein product: CASSLGLVLETQYF.

The chain is built from TRBV5-1 and TRBJ1-1; D gene uncertain. V lost 0 bases and J 7 bases, leaving 7 bases between the germline ends. CDR3 length equals 12 residues. Germline CDR1 is SGHRS and CDR2 is YFSETQ. The CDR3 loop is CASSLGWDEAFF. The CDR3 nucleotides are TGCGCCAGCAGCTTGGGTTGGGATGAAGCTTTCTTT.

This clone was observed a single time. The V gene is TRBV19, the J gene TRBJ1-3; D might be TRBD1 (5 bases). The CDR3 contains 15 residues. CDR1 and CDR2 from the germline V gene are LNHDA and SQIVND (reference sequence). V lost 7 bases and J 4 bases, leaving 17 bases between the germline ends. Here the CDR3 DNA reads TGTGCCAGTACCCCCTCCAGGGATCCGGGAAACACCATATATTTT. Translated, it gives CASTPSRDPGNTIYF.

In its sample, this clone was seen a few times. The gene calls are TRBV7-3 and TRBJ1-6; possible D gene TRBD1, 6 bases. The CDR3 consists of 13 residues. Germline loops: CDR1 SGHTA, CDR2 FQGTGA. The V end lost 5 bases, the J end lost 10 bases, and 12 bases lay between the germline ends. CDR3 in DNA: TGTGCCAGCAGCAAGGACAGTTTCTCACCCCTCCACTTT. Translated: CASSKDSFSPLHF.

This clone was recorded once. Written as DNA, the CDR3 is TGTGCCAGCAGATACGGGACACGGAATCAGCCCCAGCATTTT. It specifies CASRYGTRNQPQHF. J is TRBJ1-5 and V is TRBV2; the D gene is possibly TRBD1 (6 bases). Germline-derived CDR1 and CDR2 are SNHLY and FYNNEI. The V end was cut by 6 bases, the J end by 4 bases, with 13 bases between. There are 14 residues in the CDR3.

The chain recombines TRBV20-1 with TRBJ2-5; D is possibly TRBD1 (5 bases). This CDR3 region has 15 residues. Trimming removed 3 bases from V and 3 bases from J, with 17 bases in between. The germline V gene has CDR1 DFQATT and CDR2 SNEGSKA (reference sequence). The CDR3 loop is CSASGDPTDEETQYF. In DNA, the CDR3 is TGCAGTGCTAGTGGTGACCCGACAGATGAAGAGACCCAGTACTTC.

The V call is TRBV30, the J call TRBJ1-6, with D unclear. The germline V gene has CDR1 GTSNPN and CDR2 SVGIG (reference sequence). CDR3 length: 13 amino acids. The V and J ends lost 8 bases and 9 bases respectively, with 17 bases between them. CDR3 nucleotide sequence: TGTGCCATCCGAAGATTGGTGGGTTCACCCCTCCACTTT. Protein sequence: CAIRRLVGSPLHF.

This rearrangement joins TRBV7-9 to TRBJ2-7, with 8 bases that match TRBD1. The CDR3 is made up of 16 amino acids. Germline V lookup: CDR1 SEHNR, CDR2 FQNEAQ (reference sequence). Trimming removed 5 bases from V and 1 base from J; junction bases left unmatched: 10. CDR3 sequence reads: CASSLAPGDRSYEQYF. Written as DNA, the CDR3 is TGTGCCAGCAGCCTCGCCCCAGGGGACAGGTCCTACGAGCAGTACTTC.

V and J are TRBV3-1 (or the pseudogene TRBV3-2) and TRBJ2-3; the match to TRBD2 covers 14 bases. This CDR3 has 14 amino acids. CDR1 is LGHDT, CDR2 YNNKEL, per germline (reference sequence). With 8 bases clipped from V and 9 bases from J, the junction kept 7 bases outside the gene matches. This CDR3 reads CASSPTSGGGTQYF. The CDR3 region has the DNA TGTGCCAGCTCTCCGACTAGCGGGGGGGGCACGCAGTATTTT.

The DNA of the CDR3 is TGTGCCAGCAGCTTAGGAGCGGGAACAGATACGCAGTATTTT. Protein product: CASSLGAGTDTQYF. This chain links TRBV7-2 with TRBJ2-3; 7 positions agree with TRBD2. CDR1 and CDR2 (germline): SGHTA, FQGNSA. This CDR3 comprises 14 residues. J lost 3 bases, V lost 1 base, and 1 base had no gene match. Full variable domain (missing parts from reference TRBV7-2 and TRBJ2-3): GAGVSQSPSNKVTEKGKDVELRCDPISGHTALYWYRQSLGQGLEFLIYFQGNSAPDKSGLPSDRFSAERTGGSVSTLTIQRTQQEDSAVYLCASSLGAGTDTQYFGPGTRLTVL.

The CDR3 is CASSRYRESDGYTF. The CDR3 region has the DNA TGCGCCAGCAGTAGATACAGGGAGAGCGATGGCTACACCTTC. J is TRBJ1-2 and V is TRBV10-2; a possible D gene is TRBD1 (6 bases). CDR1 and CDR2 (germline): WSHSY, SAAADI. V was pared by 5 bases and J by 6 bases, with 16 bases between. The CDR3 covers 14 residues.

This sequence joins TRBV19 and TRBJ2-7; D not certain. CDR3 size: 14 residues. CDR1 is LNHDA, CDR2 SQIVND, per germline (reference sequence). V gave up 3 bases and J gave up 4 bases, with 13 bases separating them. CDR3 sequence (DNA): TGTGCCAGTAGTATGGCAGACAAGAAATACGAGCAGTACTTC. Residues: CASSMADKKYEQYF.

In this sample, this clone turned up a few times. The chain joins TRBV27 to TRBJ2-7, with 11 bases matching TRBD1. Per germline, CDR1 MNHEY and CDR2 SMNVEV (reference sequence). The CDR3 runs to 19 residues. V was clipped by 5 bases and J by 5 bases; unmatched bases: 20. The CDR3 DNA reads as TGTGCCAGCAGTCCGGGACAGGGGGATCCGGGAGTAGCGGTTAACGAGCAGTACTTC. Protein product: CASSPGQGDPGVAVNEQYF.

The chain has TRBV3-1 (or the pseudogene TRBV3-2) and TRBJ1-6; D gene uncertain. CDR3 length: 13 residues. Germline CDR1 is LGHDT and CDR2 is YNNKEL (reference sequence). Trimming took off 4 bases at V and 7 bases at J, with 8 bases between the two ends. The CDR3 loop is CASSLQENSPLHF. Written as DNA, the CDR3 is TGTGCCAGCAGCCTCCAGGAGAATTCACCCCTCCACTTT.

The chain links TRBV6-5 to TRBJ1-4; 10 bases match TRBD1. The trim removed 8 bases at V and 8 bases at J, leaving 8 bases unmatched. The CDR3 covers 14 residues. Germline values: CDR1 MNHEY, CDR2 SVGAGI. The CDR3: CASGDRGGQEKLFF. The DNA for the CDR3 is TGTGCCAGCGGGGACAGGGGCGGTCAAGAAAAACTGTTTTTT.